This T cell receptor (beta chain) was observed in a study of somatic mutations in cytotoxic T cells in rheumatoid arthritis (dated by TCRdb to about 2017). A note on the overall study: Some V beta antibody-stained T-cell populations were flow-sorted on a FACSAria II or Sony SH800 at nearly 100% purity, and sorted V beta1+ cells also underwent TCRB sequencing. To characterize clonality, the study used TCRB deep sequencing while asking whether somatic mutations are carried by expanded CD8+ T-cell clones in newly diagnosed, untreated rheumatoid arthritis. For 55 to 70 rheumatoid arthritis patients and approximately 20 healthy controls, TCRB deep sequencing was carried out. Patients and controls did not essentially differ in median age, which was nearly identical between the groups. Points the paper makes about the study in general: An increase of CD8+ clonality with age was seen in patients (Spearman r ~ 0.45) but not in healthy controls. CD8+ T-cell clonality in rheumatoid arthritis patients was not significantly different from that in age-matched healthy controls. It was unknown which antigens the expanded CD8+ clones targeted, and their absence from virus-specific databases did not exclude viral specificity. In about an eighth of the roughly 60 patients the largest CD8+ clone exceeded 20% of CD8+ cells, and several identical CD8+ TCRB sequences were shared between blood and synovial fluid.

TCRB CDR3 sequencing used the immunoSEQ assay on genomic DNA. Regarding the original processing steps: Analyses were restricted to productive TCRB rearrangements. Clonality was expressed as a Shannon entropy-based productive clonality index, with each clone defined by a unique TCRB CDR3 sequence. To calculate repertoire overlap between two samples, the template counts of each clone were considered relative to each sample's total templates. Flow cytometry-measured V-gene usage correlated with V-gene usage from TCRB sequencing, with a Spearman r of about 0.65. TCRdb limited this immuneACCESS table to in-frame rearrangements with V and J called. A share of clones is missing; checked studies link under half to unresolved V genes, and the rest is unexplained. For V, J and clone size, that table is used; D and trimming come from the DNA. For this sample there are approximately 12,000 clones; 70% to 80% appear just once. Of the sample, over 11% falls within the top ten clones.

Healthy controls were about 19 blood donors whose buffy coats were used, with a median age of roughly 53 years (range about 21-80) and 55% female. Positive magnetic bead selection on an AutoMACS was used to isolate CD4+ and CD8+ cells, with flow cytometry used to check purity. Peripheral blood mononuclear cells were isolated by Ficoll-Paque PLUS density gradient separation. Using Nucleospin Tissue or Tissue XS kits, DNA was extracted from CD4-enriched, CD8-enriched or PBMC samples, with quantification by a Qubit 2.0 fluorometer. As for this clone: The specificity of this receptor is unknown. Per-nucleotide qualities are absent, and no much larger clonotype sits a single base away.

The TCR comes from a man in his fifties in good health. Sequenced input: CD8+ T cells sorted from blood.

The CDR3 amino acid sequence is: CASSLAPPGDSNQPQHF. DNA sequence: TGTGCCAGCAGTTTAGCCCCCCCGGGGGATAGCAATCAGCCCCAGCATTTT. The rearranged chain carries TRBV28 and TRBJ1-5; a weak D assignment points to TRBD1 (5 bases agree). The germline V gene specifies MDHEN as CDR1 and SYDVKM as CDR2. The V end loses 2 bases and the J end loses 0 bases, and a stretch of 14 bases separates them. Its CDR3 holds 17 amino acids, cysteine through phenylalanine. CDR3 DNA is the only sequence kept; it has 51 bases, read in frame from the first base.